This T cell receptor (beta chain) was obtained from a study of CD8+ T cells in alopecia areata. The sequencing template was cDNA reverse transcribed from extracted RNA. Profiled with immunoSEQ multiplex PCR; TCRdb holds only in-frame clones, not every one. The sample contains about 110,000 clones, none of them singletons. This clone has at least ten counts. Genes and germline come from the mouse. The missing CDR3 end, 4 residues past where the read stops, is filled in from the germline J gene. The germline V gene encodes CDR1 NNHDY and CDR2 SYVADS. The CDR3 consists of 15 residues. Trimming stripped 5 bases from V and 0 bases from J, with 13 bases between.

The specimen was lesional skin. The gene calls are TRBV13-3 and TRBJ2-5, with D tentatively TRBD1 (5 bases). The origin of this receptor is a C3H/HeJ mouse with alopecia areata. MHC haplotype of the mouse line: H2-k. The covered CDR3 bases are TGTGCCAGCAGCCAGGGTATAGGAAACCAAGAC. This translates into CASSQGIGNQD. The CDR3 reads in full as CASSQGIGNQDTQYF.